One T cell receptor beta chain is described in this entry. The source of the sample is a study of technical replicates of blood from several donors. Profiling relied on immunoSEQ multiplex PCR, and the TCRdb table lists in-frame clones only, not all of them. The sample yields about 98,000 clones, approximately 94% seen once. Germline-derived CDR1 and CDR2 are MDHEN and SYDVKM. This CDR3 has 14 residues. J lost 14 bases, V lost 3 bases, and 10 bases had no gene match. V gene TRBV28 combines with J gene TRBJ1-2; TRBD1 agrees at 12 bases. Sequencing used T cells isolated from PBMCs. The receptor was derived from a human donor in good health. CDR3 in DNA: TGTGCCAGCAGTTTCTCCGGGACAGGGGGCCAAGAAACCTTC. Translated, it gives CASSFSGTGGQETF.